The rows below give T cell receptor beta chains drawn from one sample of a study of T-cell memory formation after mild COVID-19. A single record per CDR3 protein comes from TCRdb applying MiXCR to the 5' RACE reads. The sample shows fewer than 150,000 distinct CDR3 sequences, around 15% of them seen only once. Sequencing used PBMCs or a T cell subset sorted from them (not recorded which). These receptors were collected from an adult woman who had mild COVID-19 (a few samples of this study predate the infection). Cell type and time point are not known. Both conserved end residues are part of each CDR3. The order of the fields is clone size, D gene, J gene, V gene, CDR3 DNA, CDR3 protein. A D gene is named only where the DNA matches it firmly. Clone size is stated in some rows and not others, as once, few, many or a class when expanded.

NA,NA,TRBJ1-2,TRBV20-1,TGCAGTGCACCACCGGGGGACCACTATGGCTACACCTTC,CSAPPGDHYGYTF
NA,NA,TRBJ2-5,TRBV3-1,TGTGCCAGCAGCCACCCCGGTCTACGGACAATTCAAGAGACCCAGTACTTC,CASSHPGLRTIQETQYF
many,NA,TRBJ2-4,TRBV4-3,TGCGCCAGCAGCCAAGTCGGGCTGGGGGTGGGGACCAAAAACATTCAGTACTTC,CASSQVGLGVGTKNIQYF
NA,NA,TRBJ2-2,TRBV27,TGTGCCAGCAGTCTTACCCGCAGACCCGCGAACACCGGGGAGCTGTTTTTT,CASSLTRRPANTGELFF
few,NA,TRBJ2-7,TRBV19,TGTGCCAGTAGTATGGGCAGTTCCTACGAGCAGTACTTC,CASSMGSSYEQYF
few,NA,TRBJ1-6,TRBV6-5,TGTGCCAGCAGCACCAGGGCGGTAGCGAATAATTCACCCCTCCACTTT,CASSTRAVANNSPLHF
NA,TRBD1,TRBJ1-1,TRBV4-3,TGCGCCAGCAGCCCACCGGGACAGGAAAAAGCTTTCTTT,CASSPPGQEKAFF
few,TRBD1,TRBJ1-1,TRBV12-3/TRBV12-4,TGTGCCAGCAGTTCGGACAGGCACGCCTGGAACACTGAAGCTTTCTTT,CASSSDRHAWNTEAFF
few,TRBD1,TRBJ1-1,TRBV5-6,TGTGCCAGCAGCTTGACACAGGGGAGTAGGACTGAAGCTTTCTTT,CASSLTQGSRTEAFF
NA,NA,TRBJ2-7,TRBV5-6,TGTGCCAGCAGCCAAACGGGTATCCTCCACGAGCAGTACTTC,CASSQTGILHEQYF
NA,TRBD2,TRBJ2-7,TRBV24-1,TGTGCCACCAGTTCTAGCGGGATACCCTACGAGCAGTACTTC,CATSSSGIPYEQYF
many,NA,TRBJ2-1,TRBV10-2,TGCGCCAGCAGTGAGCTCAACAATGAGCAGTTCTTC,CASSELNNEQFF
few,TRBD1,TRBJ1-1,TRBV5-1,TGCGCCAGCAGCTTGGGGACAGGGGCAATAACTCCCGAGACTGAAGCTTTCTTT,CASSLGTGAITPETEAFF
few,NA,TRBJ1-2,TRBV5-1,TGCGCCAGCAGCCCCGATCCCCCTGCTTATGGCTACACCTTC,CASSPDPPAYGYTF
few,TRBD1,TRBJ2-5,TRBV7-3,TGTGCCAGCAGCCCTACAGGGGGTCAGGACAGGGGAGAGACCCAGTACTTC,CASSPTGGQDRGETQYF
few,TRBD2,TRBJ2-3,TRBV20-1,TGCAGTGCTAGAGATTCACCTAGCGGGAGGCTCTTGACAGATACGCAGTATTTT,CSARDSPSGRLLTDTQYF
NA,NA,TRBJ2-2,TRBV6-4,TGTGCCAGAAAACACCGACAGTTTAGAGACACCGGGGAGCTGTTTTTT,CARKHRQFRDTGELFF